The present T cell receptor (beta chain) was sequenced within a study of a mutant IDH1 vaccine in newly diagnosed glioma. Study-wide background: Of the patients given treatment, approximately 60% were male and about 40% were female, and a mean age of around 41 years was recorded. Patients previously underwent radiotherapy, temozolomide, or both, and most underwent both.

Study-level points and caveats: Shifts in the top peripheral T cell clonotypes seemed unrelated to pseudoprogression. There were vaccine-induced immune responses in around 93% of the patients.

The assay was immunoSEQ multiplex PCR, and TCRdb's table has in-frame clones only and misses some. The repertoire holds 85,000 to 100,000 clones, with 80% to 90% as singletons. The V segment lost 8 bases and the J segment 1 base; nucleotides outside the gene matches: 2. CDR3 size: 13 residues. Germline CDR1 and CDR2: ENHRY and SYGVKD. Time point in this sample: baseline, week 1 (first vaccination visit). As to treatment: pre-vaccination baseline after standard-of-care therapy. A remark on this clone: Its antigen remains unknown.

The chain has TRBV10-3 and TRBJ2-7, with TRBD2 matching over 10 bases. The sequence came from a woman in her forties or fifties with glioma. The sequences come from PBMCs, collected from a glioma patient treated with radiotherapy, temozolomide or both. CDR3 in DNA: TGTGCCATCGGTAGCGGGAGGTCCTACGAGCAGTACTTC. It yields the protein CAIGSGRSYEQYF.